Below are 29 T cell receptor beta chains sequenced from a single sample in a study of control samples from healthy donors and cancer patients. TCRdb's copy holds only in-frame clones and misses some; the assay was immunoSEQ multiplex PCR. The sample yields 28,000 or so clones, around four fifths seen once. Sequences were obtained from PBMCs. The receptors here all came from a man between 60 and 75 years old with colorectal cancer.

The CDR3 region has the DNA TGTGCCAGCAGTTACAGGGTTGGTGAAGCTTTCTTT. As protein: CASSYRVGEAFF. The chain uses TRBV6-5 and TRBJ1-1; D is unresolved. V was pared by 2 bases and J by 7 bases, with 8 bases between. The CDR3 spans 12 residues. Germline loops: CDR1 MNHEY, CDR2 SVGAGI.

This rearrangement joins TRBV6-5 to TRBJ1-1, with 7 bases aligning to TRBD1. CDR3 size: 15 residues. Germline values: CDR1 MNHEY, CDR2 SVGAGI. V lost 0 bases and J lost 12; bases outside the gene matches: 13. CDR3 sequence: CASSYSRGDRRETFF. The CDR3 bases are TGTGCCAGCAGTTACTCTCGCGGGGACAGACGAGAAACTTTCTTT.

V usage is TRBV10-1 and J usage is TRBJ1-1; D unclear. This CDR3 is built from 14 residues. Trimming removed 3 bases from V and 1 base from J, with 9 bases in between. Looked up from germline, CDR1 is WNHNN and CDR2 is SYGVQD (reference sequence). CDR3: CASSDRTRNTEAFF. Here the CDR3 DNA reads TGCGCCAGCAGTGATAGGACTCGGAACACTGAAGCTTTCTTT.

V and J are TRBV28 and TRBJ1-2; D is uncertain. The germline V and J ends were trimmed by 6 bases and 8 bases, with 19 bases remaining between them. The CDR3 sequence is 14 residues long. The germline V gene has CDR1 MDHEN and CDR2 SYDVKM. CDR3: CASSPSLPGFGYTF. The CDR3 bases are TGTGCCAGCAGCCCCTCTCTTCCGGGGTTCGGCTACACCTTC.

The chain has TRBV6-7 and TRBJ1-2; D is perhaps TRBD1 (5 bases). TRBV6-7 is designated an ORF whose function remains uncertain. This CDR3 spans 18 amino acids. V was trimmed by 2 bases and J by 1 base, leaving 20 bases between them. The CDR3 reads CASSYPRPWGGINYGYTF. CDR3 DNA: TGTGCCAGCAGTTACCCCCGGCCGTGGGGCGGGATTAACTATGGCTACACCTTC.

The rearrangement joins TRBV5-1 to TRBJ1-1; D remains ambiguous. V gave up 4 bases and J gave up 0 bases, with 16 bases separating them. CDR1 is SGHRS and CDR2 is YFSETQ in the germline V gene. The CDR3 is 16 amino acids. CDR3 protein: CASSGLEGRMNTEAFF. CDR3 DNA sequence: TGCGCCAGCAGCGGACTCGAAGGACGGATGAACACTGAAGCTTTCTTT.

This chain connects TRBV5-1 to TRBJ2-3; D is unclear. Trimming took off 3 bases at V and 4 bases at J, with 6 bases between the two ends. The CDR3 length is 12 residues. The germline gives CDR1 SGHRS, CDR2 YFSETQ. CDR3 in DNA: TGCGCCAGCAGCTACGAGGCAGATACGCAGTATTTT. It yields the protein CASSYEADTQYF.

The genes are TRBV2 and TRBJ1-2; D is perhaps TRBD1 (6 bases). Germline CDR1 reads SNHLY; CDR2 reads FYNNEI. This CDR3 region has 13 residues. The ends were cut back, 6 bases at V and 2 bases at J, with 10 bases in the middle. CDR3 DNA sequence: TGTGCCAGCAGACGAACAGGGAACTATGGCTACACCTTC. Translated: CASRRTGNYGYTF.

CDR3 DNA: TGTGCCAGCAGTGACCTGGACTATGGCTACACCTTC. It codes for CASSDLDYGYTF. The V and J genes are TRBV6-1 and TRBJ1-2; D gene ambiguous. Germline assignment: CDR1 MNHNS and CDR2 SASEGT. The CDR3 has 12 amino acids. Trimming removed 3 bases at V and 3 bases at J, with 5 bases between.

The chain employs TRBV6-5 and TRBJ2-7; TRBD2 matches at 10 bases. From germline, CDR1 is MNHEY and CDR2 SVGAGI. The ends lost 5 bases at V and 0 bases at J; junction bases unmatched: 4. The CDR3 totals 15 residues. DNA for the CDR3: TGTGCCAGCAGTCTAGCGGGGGCCCACTCCTACGAGCAGTACTTC. Its translation is CASSLAGAHSYEQYF.

The chain recombines TRBV5-1 with TRBJ1-2, with D possibly TRBD1 on 6 matching bases. In germline, CDR1 is SGHRS, CDR2 YFSETQ. The CDR3 consists of 13 residues. The V gene lost 2 bases and the J gene lost 6 bases, with 11 bases spanning the gap. The CDR3 loop reads CASSFPGEDGYTF. The DNA of the CDR3 is TGCGCCAGCAGCTTCCCAGGGGAAGATGGCTACACCTTC.

This clone was seen a single time. This chain links TRBV29-1 with TRBJ1-4, with a tentative D call TRBD1 (5 bases). From germline, CDR1 is SQVTM and CDR2 ANQGSEA. The CDR3 has 14 amino acids. Trimming took 6 bases from V and 8 from J, leaving 19 bases between them. As DNA, the CDR3 is TGCAGCGTATCAAACCCCTTTGAGGGGGAAAAACTGTTTTTT. The encoded protein is CSVSNPFEGEKLFF.

The chain carries TRBV21-1 and TRBJ1-1. TRBV21-1 is an annotated pseudogene. The CDR3 runs to 16 residues. CDR3 bases: TGTGCCAGCAGCAAAGGACAGGGAGCGGGAAACACTGAAGCTTTCTTT. Amino acid sequence: CASSKGQGAGNTEAFF.

The chain has TRBV6-5 and TRBJ1-5; D not resolved. CDR1 MNHEY and CDR2 SVGAGI come from the germline V gene. Deletions cut 0 bases from V and 3 bases from J, with 3 bases between. This CDR3 comprises 13 residues. CDR3 protein: CASSYSDNQPQHF. CDR3 bases: TGTGCCAGCAGTTACTCGGACAATCAGCCCCAGCATTTT.

CDR3 in amino acids: CASSQAGRKNTGELFF. The DNA of the CDR3 is TGCGCCAGCAGCCAAGCGGGGCGGAAAAACACCGGGGAGCTGTTTTTT. This chain uses TRBV4-1 with TRBJ2-2; D is possibly TRBD1 or TRBD2 (5 bases each). Germline V gene lookup returns CDR1 MGHRA and CDR2 YSYEKL. This CDR3 spans 16 amino acids. V was pared by 1 base and J by 2 bases, with 11 bases between.

On this clone: The junction departs from the called germline gene at one end, perhaps through a read error. The V and J genes are TRBV7-9 and TRBJ2-3, with 7 bases identical to TRBD2. CDR3 size: 15 residues. Per the germline V gene, CDR1 is SEHNR and CDR2 is FQNEAQ (reference sequence). As DNA, the CDR3 is TGTGCCAGCAGCCCCCTGATGACTAGCAAAGATACGCAGTATTTT. This gives the protein CASSPLMTSKDTQYF.

This rearrangement joins TRBV5-1 to TRBJ1-2; TRBD1 agrees at 8 bases. The CDR3 spans 14 residues. The V gene's germline CDR1 is SGHRS and CDR2 YFSETQ. V was pared by 0 bases and J by 8 bases, with 6 bases of the junction left unmatched. The CDR3 region is CASSLVATGDGYTF. CDR3 nucleotides: TGCGCCAGCAGCTTGGTAGCGACAGGGGACGGCTACACCTTC.

Only one count was recorded for this clone. This chain joins TRBV12-5 and TRBJ2-1; D remains unclear. V lost 0 bases and J 9 bases, leaving 12 bases between the germline ends. From germline, CDR1 is LGHNT and CDR2 FRNRAP. The CDR3 has 14 residues. CDR3 amino acids: CASGLVQQASEQFF. The CDR3 DNA is TGTGCTAGTGGTTTGGTACAGCAGGCTTCTGAGCAGTTCTTC.

In this sample, this clone turned up a few times. The rearrangement links TRBV4-1 to TRBJ1-5, with a possible D match to TRBD1 (5 bases). In germline, CDR1 is MGHRA, CDR2 YSYEKL. The V gene lost 0 bases and the J gene lost 7 bases, with 16 bases spanning the gap. This CDR3 is 16 amino acids long. In DNA form, the CDR3 reads TGCGCCAGCAGCCAAGAGCCCGGCAGGGAGGCCCAGCCCCAGCATTTT. It translates to CASSQEPGREAQPQHF.

The chain carries TRBV5-4 and TRBJ1-1; no clear D gene. The CDR3 extends over 12 amino acids. V was cut by 4 bases and J by 2 bases, with 6 bases left in between. In germline, CDR1 is SGHNT, CDR2 YYREEE (reference sequence). As DNA, the CDR3 is TGTGCCAGCAGCCAAGGTAACACTGAAGCTTTCTTT. This sequence encodes CASSQGNTEAFF.

The rearrangement links TRBV3-1 (or the pseudogene TRBV3-2) to TRBJ1-5; no firm D call. V was trimmed by 1 base and J by 1 base, leaving 5 bases between them. From germline, CDR1 is LGHDT and CDR2 YNNKEL (reference sequence). The CDR3 extends over 14 amino acids. CDR3 region: CASSQGTSNQPQHF. The DNA for the CDR3 is TGTGCCAGCAGCCAAGGAACGAGCAATCAGCCCCAGCATTTT.

The chain recombines TRBV18 with TRBJ2-3; TRBD2 agrees at 9 bases. The CDR3 has 14 amino acids. Germline CDR1 and CDR2: KGHSH and LQKENI. Trimming took 6 bases from V and 5 from J; bases not matched to a gene: 6. CDR3: CASSGTSLEDTQYF. CDR3 sequence (DNA): TGTGCCAGCTCGGGGACTAGCCTTGAAGATACGCAGTATTTT.

The chain has TRBV6-6 and TRBJ1-1, with D possibly TRBD1 on 6 matching bases. The CDR3 is made up of 14 amino acids. The V end was cut by 6 bases, the J end by 0 bases, with 11 bases between. Germline lookup yields CDR1 MNHNY and CDR2 SVGAGI (reference sequence). The CDR3 reads CASSRQALNTEAFF. In nucleotides, the CDR3 is TGTGCCAGCAGCCGACAGGCCCTGAACACTGAAGCTTTCTTT.

V usage is TRBV19 and J usage is TRBJ1-5; 11 bases match TRBD1. Germline loops: CDR1 LNHDA, CDR2 SQIVND (reference sequence). With 7 bases clipped from V and 7 bases from J, the junction kept 15 bases outside the gene matches. This CDR3 comprises 17 residues. The CDR3 nucleotides read TGTGCCAGTACCCCGATTTCCGGGACAGGGGGAAGACAGCCCCAGCATTTT. This gives the protein CASTPISGTGGRQPQHF. Combining the CDR3 with reference TRBV19 and TRBJ1-5 gives the whole variable domain DGGITQSPKYLFRKEGQNVTLSCEQNLNHDAMYWYRQDPGQGLRLIYYSQIVNDFQKGDIAEGYSVSREKKESFPLTVTSAQKNPTAFYLCASTPISGTGGRQPQHFGDGTRLSIL.

This rearrangement joins TRBV18 to TRBJ1-1; D may be TRBD1 (5 bases). Looked up from germline, CDR1 is KGHSH and CDR2 is LQKENI. Trimming stripped 4 bases from V and 1 base from J, with 7 bases between. The CDR3 spans 13 residues. CDR3 sequence reads: CASSLGENTEAFF. CDR3 DNA: TGTGCCAGCTCACTAGGGGAGAACACTGAAGCTTTCTTT.

CDR3 sequence: CASSVEGLNTGELFF. Here the CDR3 DNA reads TGTGCCAGCAGCGTAGAGGGACTGAACACCGGGGAGCTGTTTTTT. The V and J genes are TRBV9 and TRBJ2-2, with D possibly TRBD2 on 6 matching bases. CDR3 length: 15 residues. CDR1 SGDLS and CDR2 YYNGEE come from the germline V gene. The germline V and J ends were trimmed by 0 bases and 1 base, with 7 bases remaining between them.

The chain has TRBV20-1 and TRBJ2-4, with no clear D. V lost 5 bases to trimming and J lost 9 bases, with 11 bases between them. Germline V gives CDR1 DFQATT, CDR2 SNEGSKA (reference sequence). CDR3 size: 11 residues. As DNA, the CDR3 is TGCAGTGCTCGAGTCGATAGCATTCAGTACTTC. It is translated as CSARVDSIQYF.

This clone was seen a single time. The J gene is TRBJ1-6, the V gene TRBV14; TRBD1 is a possible D gene (6 bases). Trimming took off 0 bases at V and 7 bases at J, with 10 bases between the two ends. This CDR3 spans 15 amino acids. CDR1 and CDR2 from the germline V gene are SGHDN and FVKESK. The CDR3 spells CASSQDTGTNSPLHF. Here the CDR3 DNA reads TGTGCCAGCAGCCAAGACACAGGGACCAATTCACCCCTCCACTTT.

The gene calls are TRBV6-2 or TRBV6-3 and TRBJ1-1; D is perhaps TRBD1 (5 bases). V was clipped by 2 bases and J by 1 base, with 14 bases between them. The CDR3 consists of 16 residues. The germline gives CDR1 MNHEY, CDR2 SVGEGT. The DNA for the CDR3 is TGTGCCAGCAGTTACCGACCTTTCACAGGGAACACTGAAGCTTTCTTT. Its translation is CASSYRPFTGNTEAFF.